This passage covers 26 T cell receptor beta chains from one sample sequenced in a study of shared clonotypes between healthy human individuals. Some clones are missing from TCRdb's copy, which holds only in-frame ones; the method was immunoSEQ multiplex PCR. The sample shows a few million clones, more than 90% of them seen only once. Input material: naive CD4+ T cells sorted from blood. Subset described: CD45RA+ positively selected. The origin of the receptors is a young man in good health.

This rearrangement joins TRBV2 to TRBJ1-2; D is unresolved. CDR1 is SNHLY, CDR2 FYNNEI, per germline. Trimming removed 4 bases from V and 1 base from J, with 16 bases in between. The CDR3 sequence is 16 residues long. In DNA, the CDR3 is TGTGCCAGCAGTGTCACGGAGTCAAGAGATAACTATGGCTACACCTTC. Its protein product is CASSVTESRDNYGYTF.

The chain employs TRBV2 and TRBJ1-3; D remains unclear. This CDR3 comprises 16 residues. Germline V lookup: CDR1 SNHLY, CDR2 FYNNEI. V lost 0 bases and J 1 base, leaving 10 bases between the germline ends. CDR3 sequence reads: CASSEALRVSGNTIYF. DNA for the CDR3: TGTGCCAGCAGTGAAGCGCTTAGGGTATCTGGAAACACCATATATTTT.

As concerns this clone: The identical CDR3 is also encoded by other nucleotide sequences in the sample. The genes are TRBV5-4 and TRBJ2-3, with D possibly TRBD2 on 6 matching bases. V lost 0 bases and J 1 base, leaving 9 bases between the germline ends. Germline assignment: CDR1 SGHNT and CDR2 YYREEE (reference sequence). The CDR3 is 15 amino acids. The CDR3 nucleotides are TGTGCCAGCAGCTTGGATTCGGGGGGCACAGATACGCAGTATTTT. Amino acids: CASSLDSGGTDTQYF.

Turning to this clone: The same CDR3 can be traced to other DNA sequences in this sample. The CDR3 sequence: CASSYSWRSSYEQYF. CDR3 sequence (DNA): TGTGCCAGCAGTTACTCCTGGAGGAGCTCCTACGAGCAGTACTTC. The chain uses TRBV6-5 and TRBJ2-7; maybe TRBD2 (5 bases). Germline V gives CDR1 MNHEY, CDR2 SVGAGI. The CDR3 consists of 15 residues. V lost 0 bases to trimming and J lost 0 bases, with 9 bases between them.

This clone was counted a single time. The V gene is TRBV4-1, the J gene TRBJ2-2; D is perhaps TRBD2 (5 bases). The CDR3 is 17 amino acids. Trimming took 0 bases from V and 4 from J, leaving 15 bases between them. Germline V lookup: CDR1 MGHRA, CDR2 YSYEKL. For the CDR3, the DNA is TGCGCCAGCAGCCAAGATCGGGGTTCGCGGACCACCGGGGAGCTGTTTTTT. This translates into CASSQDRGSRTTGELFF.

Here the CDR3 DNA reads TGCGCCAGCAGCTTGGACCGGGCCTCCCTCCGGGGCTACACCTTC. Amino acid sequence: CASSLDRASLRGYTF. The rearrangement uses TRBV5-1 and TRBJ1-2, with unresolved D. The CDR3 runs 15 residues. V was clipped by 0 bases and J by 8 bases, with 17 bases between them. In germline, CDR1 is SGHRS, CDR2 YFSETQ.

CDR3 sequence reads: CASSYRRPQGTGELFF. The CDR3, as DNA: TGTGCCAGCAGTTATCGTAGACCACAGGGGACCGGGGAGCTGTTTTTT. This sequence joins TRBV27 and TRBJ2-2; 7 bases line up with TRBD1. In germline, CDR1 is MNHEY, CDR2 SMNVEV (reference sequence). The J segment lost 5 bases and the V segment lost 4 bases, leaving 10 bases of the junction unmatched. This CDR3 has 16 residues.

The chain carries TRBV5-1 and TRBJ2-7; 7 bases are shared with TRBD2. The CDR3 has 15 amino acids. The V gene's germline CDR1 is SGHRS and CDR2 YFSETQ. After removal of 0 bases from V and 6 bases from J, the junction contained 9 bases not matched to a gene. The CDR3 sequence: CASSLEGTMESEQYF. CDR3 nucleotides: TGCGCCAGCAGCTTGGAGGGGACTATGGAGAGCGAGCAGTACTTC.

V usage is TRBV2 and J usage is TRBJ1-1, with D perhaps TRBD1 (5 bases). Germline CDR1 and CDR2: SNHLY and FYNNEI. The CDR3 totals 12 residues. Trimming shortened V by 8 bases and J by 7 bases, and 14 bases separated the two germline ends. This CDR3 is CASARDGGEAFF. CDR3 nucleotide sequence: TGTGCCAGCGCCCGGGACGGCGGTGAAGCTTTCTTT.

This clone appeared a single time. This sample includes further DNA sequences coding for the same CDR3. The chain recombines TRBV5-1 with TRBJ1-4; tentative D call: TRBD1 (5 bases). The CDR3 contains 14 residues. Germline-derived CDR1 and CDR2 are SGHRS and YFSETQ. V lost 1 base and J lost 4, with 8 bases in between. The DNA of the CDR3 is TGCGCCAGCAGCTTGCAGGGCCTTAATGAAAAACTGTTTTTT. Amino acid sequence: CASSLQGLNEKLFF.

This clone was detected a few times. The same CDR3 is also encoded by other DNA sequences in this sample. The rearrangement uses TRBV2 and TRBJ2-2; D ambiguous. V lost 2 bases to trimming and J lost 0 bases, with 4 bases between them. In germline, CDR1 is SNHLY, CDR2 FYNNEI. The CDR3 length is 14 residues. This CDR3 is CASSEQSNTGELFF. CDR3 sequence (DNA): TGTGCCAGCAGTGAACAGTCGAACACCGGGGAGCTGTTTTTT.

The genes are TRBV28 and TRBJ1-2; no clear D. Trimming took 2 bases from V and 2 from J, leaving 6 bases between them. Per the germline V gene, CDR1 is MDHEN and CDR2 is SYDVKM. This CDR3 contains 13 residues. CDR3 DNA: TGTGCCAGCAGTTTACCCATCAACTATGGCTACACCTTC. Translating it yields CASSLPINYGYTF.

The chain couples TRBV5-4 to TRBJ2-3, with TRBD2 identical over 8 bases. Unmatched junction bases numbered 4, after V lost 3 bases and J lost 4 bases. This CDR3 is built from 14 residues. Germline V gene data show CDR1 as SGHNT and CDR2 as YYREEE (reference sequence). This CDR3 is CASSSRGGADTQYF. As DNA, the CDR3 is TGTGCCAGCAGCTCCCGGGGGGGGGCAGATACGCAGTATTTT.

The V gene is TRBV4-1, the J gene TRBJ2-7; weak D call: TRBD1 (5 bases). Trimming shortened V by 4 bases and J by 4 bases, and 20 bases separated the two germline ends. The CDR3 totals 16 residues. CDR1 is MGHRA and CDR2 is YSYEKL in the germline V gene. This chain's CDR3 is CASSRQLSWDIYEQYF. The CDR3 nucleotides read TGCGCCAGCAGCCGACAGCTGTCCTGGGATATTTACGAGCAGTACTTC.

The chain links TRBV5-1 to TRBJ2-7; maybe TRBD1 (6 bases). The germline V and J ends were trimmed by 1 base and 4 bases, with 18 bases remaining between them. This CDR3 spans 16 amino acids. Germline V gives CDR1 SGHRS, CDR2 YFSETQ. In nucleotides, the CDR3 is TGCGCCAGCAGCTTGTTGGGGGCTGGGGAGAATTACGAGCAGTACTTC. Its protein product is CASSLLGAGENYEQYF.

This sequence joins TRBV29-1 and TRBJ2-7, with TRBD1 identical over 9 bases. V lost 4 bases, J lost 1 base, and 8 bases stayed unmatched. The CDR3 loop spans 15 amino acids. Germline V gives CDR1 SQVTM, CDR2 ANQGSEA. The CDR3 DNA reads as TGCAGCGTTGCGCAAGGGACAGGGACATCCTACGAGCAGTACTTC. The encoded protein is CSVAQGTGTSYEQYF.

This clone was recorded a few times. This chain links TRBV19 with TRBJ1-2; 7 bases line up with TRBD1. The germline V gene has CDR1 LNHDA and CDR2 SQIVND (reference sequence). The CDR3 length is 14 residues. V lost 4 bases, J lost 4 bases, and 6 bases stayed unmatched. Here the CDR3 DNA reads TGTGCCAGTAGTAGTACAGGGGCTACCTATGGCTACACCTTC. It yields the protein CASSSTGATYGYTF.

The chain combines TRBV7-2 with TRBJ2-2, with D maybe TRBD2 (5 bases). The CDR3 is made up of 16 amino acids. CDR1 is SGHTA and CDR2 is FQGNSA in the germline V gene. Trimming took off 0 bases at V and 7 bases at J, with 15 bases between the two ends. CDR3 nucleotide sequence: TGTGCCAGCAGCTTAGCGGCTGCTCAACGGGGCGGGGAGCTGTTTTTT. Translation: CASSLAAAQRGGELFF. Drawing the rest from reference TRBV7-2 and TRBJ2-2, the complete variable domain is GAGVSQSPSNKVTEKGKDVELRCDPISGHTALYWYRQSLGQGLEFLIYFQGNSAPDKSGLPSDRFSAERTGGSVSTLTIQRTQQEDSAVYLCASSLAAAQRGGELFFGEGSRLTVL.

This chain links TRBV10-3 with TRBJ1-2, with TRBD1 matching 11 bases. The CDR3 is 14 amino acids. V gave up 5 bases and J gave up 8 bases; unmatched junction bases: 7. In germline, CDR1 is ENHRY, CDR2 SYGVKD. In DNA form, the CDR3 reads TGTGCCATCAGTTCGGACAGGGGGCGCGAGGGCTACACCTTC. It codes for CAISSDRGREGYTF.

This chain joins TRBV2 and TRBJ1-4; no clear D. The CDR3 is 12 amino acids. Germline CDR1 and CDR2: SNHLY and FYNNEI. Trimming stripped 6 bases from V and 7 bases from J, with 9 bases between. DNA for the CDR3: TGTGCCAGCAGAGGGTCTATTGAAAAACTGTTTTTT. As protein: CASRGSIEKLFF.

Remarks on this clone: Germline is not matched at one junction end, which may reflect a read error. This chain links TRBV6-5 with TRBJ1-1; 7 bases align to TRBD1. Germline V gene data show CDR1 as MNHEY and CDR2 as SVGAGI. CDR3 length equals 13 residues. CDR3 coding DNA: TGTGCCAGCAGTTACTCAGGGGGCAGGGAAGGTTTCTTT. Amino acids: CASSYSGGREGFF.

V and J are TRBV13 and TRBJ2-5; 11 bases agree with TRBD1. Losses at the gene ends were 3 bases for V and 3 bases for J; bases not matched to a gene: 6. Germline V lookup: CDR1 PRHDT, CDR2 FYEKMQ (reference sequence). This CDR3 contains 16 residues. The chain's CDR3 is CASSFQPGQGEETQYF. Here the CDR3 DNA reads TGTGCCAGCAGCTTTCAACCGGGACAGGGGGAAGAGACCCAGTACTTC.

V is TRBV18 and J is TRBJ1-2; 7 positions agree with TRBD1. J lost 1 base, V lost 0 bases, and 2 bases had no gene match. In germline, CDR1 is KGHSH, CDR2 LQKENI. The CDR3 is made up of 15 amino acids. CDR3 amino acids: CASSPPGQVNYGYTF. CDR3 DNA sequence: TGTGCCAGCTCACCACCAGGACAGGTTAACTATGGCTACACCTTC.

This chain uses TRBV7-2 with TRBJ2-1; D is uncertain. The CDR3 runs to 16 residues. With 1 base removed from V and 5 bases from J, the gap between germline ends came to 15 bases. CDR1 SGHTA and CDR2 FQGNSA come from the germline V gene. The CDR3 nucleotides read TGTGCCAGCAGCTTAGAGCATATGCGGTTTGACAATGAGCAGTTCTTC. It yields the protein CASSLEHMRFDNEQFF.

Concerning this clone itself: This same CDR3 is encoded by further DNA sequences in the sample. The CDR3 protein is CASSPSDTQYF. CDR3 DNA: TGTGCCAGCTCACCATCCGATACGCAGTATTTT. The chain combines TRBV18 with TRBJ2-3, with no clear D. Trimming removed 2 bases at V and 6 bases at J, with 3 bases between. This CDR3 region has 11 residues. From germline, CDR1 is KGHSH and CDR2 LQKENI. Based on the CDR3 plus reference TRBV18 and TRBJ2-3, the full variable domain is NAGVMQNPRHLVRRRGQEARLRCSPMKGHSHVYWYRQLPEEGLKFMVYLQKENIIDESGMPKERFSAEFPKEGPSILRIQQVVRGDSAAYFCASSPSDTQYFGPGTRLTVL.

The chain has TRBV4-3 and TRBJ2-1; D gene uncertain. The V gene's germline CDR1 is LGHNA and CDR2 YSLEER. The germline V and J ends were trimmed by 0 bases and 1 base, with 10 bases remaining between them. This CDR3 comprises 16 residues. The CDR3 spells CASSQDSELSYNEQFF. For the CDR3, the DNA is TGCGCCAGCAGCCAAGATTCGGAGTTATCCTACAATGAGCAGTTCTTC.